The text below deals with one T cell receptor (beta chain). TCR templates, around 9.3 x 10^4 per sample, were assayed. Clones were sequenced by immunoSEQ multiplex PCR, and TCRdb holds only the in-frame ones, with some missing. This table has about 50,000 clones, approximately 93% appearing once. Germline CDR1 is SGHNT and CDR2 is YENEEA. The V segment lost 4 bases and the J segment 6 bases; nucleotides outside the gene matches: 15. This CDR3 contains 18 residues. The entry originates in a study of siplizumab effects on memory and regulatory T cells. The chain employs TRBV11-3 and TRBJ2-3; 11 nucleotides align to TRBD2. Sequenced input: CD8+ T cells sorted from blood. The TCR comes from a human donor in good health. CDR3 sequence: CASSSYSSLAGETDTQYF. The CDR3 nucleotides are TGTGCCAGCAGCTCCTACTCGTCACTAGCGGGAGAGACGGATACGCAGTATTTT. Variable domain in full (rest from reference TRBV11-3 and TRBJ2-3): EAGVVQSPRYKIIEKKQPVAFWCNPISGHNTLYWYLQNLGQGPELLIRYENEEAVDDSQLPKDRFSAERLKGVDSTLKIQPAELGDSAVYLCASSSYSSLAGETDTQYFGPGTRLTVL.